The rows below give T cell receptor beta chains drawn from one sample of a study of T cells after somatic rescue of genetic block. Sequencing used immunoSEQ multiplex PCR; TCRdb keeps in-frame clones, though not all of them. The sample records about 120,000 clones, about nine tenths being singletons. Material: peripheral blood mononuclear cells (PBMCs). Source of these receptors: a woman aged 18-29 years. Both conserved end residues are part of each CDR3. A D gene is named only where the DNA matches it firmly. Clone size is not always given. Where it is, it says once, few, many or a class for expanded clones.

J,V,size,D,CDR3,DNA
TRBJ1-5,TRBV4-2,.,.,CASSLDTGNQPQHF,TGTGCCAGCAGCCTGGACACGGGCAATCAGCCCCAGCATTTT
TRBJ2-7,TRBV7-2,.,TRBD1,CASSSTGQAYEQYF,TGTGCCAGCAGCTCGACAGGGCAGGCCTACGAGCAGTACTTC
TRBJ2-7,TRBV19,.,.,CGVPGDEQYF,TGTGGAGTACCGGGGGACGAGCAGTACTTC
TRBJ2-2,TRBV6-6,.,.,CASIRRAGGELFF,TGTGCCAGCATCCGCAGGGCTGGCGGGGAGCTGTTTTTT
TRBJ2-5,TRBV7-9,once,.,CASSLGREYQETQYF,TGTGCCAGCAGCTTAGGCAGAGAGTACCAAGAGACCCAGTACTTC
TRBJ2-2,TRBV2,.,.,CASIVGRANTGELFF,TGTGCCAGCATAGTTGGCAGGGCGAACACCGGGGAGCTGTTTTTT
TRBJ2-7,TRBV9,.,.,CASSPIQGFYEQYF,TGTGCCAGCAGCCCCATACAGGGTTTCTACGAGCAGTACTTC
TRBJ2-7,TRBV5-4,.,.,CASSLGLGSYEQYF,TGTGCCAGCAGCTTGGGGCTCGGCTCCTACGAGCAGTACTTC
TRBJ1-3,TRBV28,.,.,CASSFPREGTIYF,TGTGCCAGCAGTTTCCCTCGTGAGGGCACCATATATTTT
TRBJ1-2,TRBV13,.,TRBD1,CASSLRRQGANYGYTF,TGTGCCAGCAGCTTAAGGCGACAGGGGGCTAACTATGGCTACACCTTC
TRBJ1-6,TRBV5-6,.,.,CASSLAVSPLHF,TGTGCCAGCAGCTTGGCCGTATCACCCCTCCACTTT
TRBJ1-4,TRBV5-1,few,TRBD1,CASSLFAGQGNSEKLFF,TGCGCCAGCAGCTTGTTTGCGGGACAGGGTAACAGTGAAAAACTGTTTTTT
TRBJ1-1,TRBV11-2,.,.,CASSSMMGANTEAFF,TGTGCCAGCAGCTCTATGATGGGCGCAAACACTGAAGCTTTCTTT
TRBJ2-2,TRBV7-3,.,.,CASSLGRGSGELFF,TGTGCCAGCAGCCTGGGCCGAGGGTCCGGGGAGCTGTTTTTT
TRBJ2-7,TRBV6-5,.,.,CASSYLRQNRYEQYF,TGTGCCAGCAGTTACCTTCGACAAAATCGCTACGAGCAGTACTTC
TRBJ1-1,TRBV14,.,.,CASSRRTWDTEAFF,TGTGCCAGCAGCCGCCGAACCTGGGACACTGAAGCTTTCTTT
TRBJ2-5,TRBV11-3,.,TRBD2,CASSYSGGSQETQYF,TGTGCCAGCAGCTATAGCGGGGGGTCCCAAGAGACCCAGTACTTC
TRBJ2-2,TRBV7-9,.,TRBD2,CASSPSGRGRTTGELFF,TGTGCCAGCAGCCCCAGCGGGAGGGGTCGTACCACCGGGGAGCTGTTTTTT
TRBJ1-1,TRBV4-1,.,.,CASSQAAVFGNTEAFF,TGCGCCAGCAGCCAAGCGGCCGTTTTTGGGAACACTGAAGCTTTCTTT
TRBJ2-2,TRBV2,.,TRBD1,CASSLQGSNTGELFF,TGTGCCAGCAGCCTACAGGGGTCGAACACCGGGGAGCTGTTTTTT
TRBJ1-4,TRBV5-4,.,TRBD1,CASRPGQGSEKLFF,TGTGCCAGCAGACCGGGACAGGGGAGTGAAAAACTGTTTTTT
TRBJ1-1,TRBV18,.,TRBD1,CASSPKGGGGTEAFF,TGTGCCAGCTCACCAAAAGGAGGGGGCGGCACTGAAGCTTTCTTT
TRBJ1-1,TRBV28,.,.,CASSSRTALGAFF,TGTGCCAGCAGTTCCCGGACAGCTTTAGGAGCTTTCTTT
TRBJ2-5,TRBV5-1,.,.,CASSLPYQETQYF,TGCGCCAGCAGCTTGCCCTACCAAGAGACCCAGTACTTC
TRBJ2-5,TRBV4-2,.,TRBD2,CASSPRLSGGDKETQYF,TGTGCCAGCAGCCCCCGCCTTAGCGGGGGGGACAAAGAGACCCAGTACTTC
TRBJ2-3,TRBV7-6,.,.,CASSLGRGGSTDTQYF,TGTGCCAGCAGCTTAGGAAGAGGGGGAAGCACAGATACGCAGTATTTT
TRBJ2-2,TRBV5-4,.,.,CASSPFGPNTGELFF,TGTGCCAGCAGCCCGTTTGGACCAAACACCGGGGAGCTGTTTTTT
TRBJ1-1,TRBV7-3,.,.,CASSYTENTEAFF,TGTGCCAGCAGTTATACAGAGAACACTGAAGCTTTCTTT
TRBJ2-1,TRBV27,.,.,CASSRGRANEQFF,TGTGCCAGCAGTAGGGGCAGGGCGAATGAGCAGTTCTTC
TRBJ1-5,TRBV6-6,.,TRBD1,CASSYSRQGSQPQHF,TGTGCCAGCAGTTACTCGAGACAGGGCAGCCAGCCCCAGCATTTT
TRBJ2-7,TRBV7-3,.,TRBD1,CASSLIGGTGGFSEQYF,TGTGCCAGCAGCTTAATAGGAGGGACAGGGGGATTCAGCGAGCAGTACTTC
TRBJ1-5,TRBV18,.,.,CASSPRDTNQPQHF,TGTGCCAGCTCACCGAGGGACACCAATCAGCCCCAGCATTTT
TRBJ2-2,TRBV7-6,.,.,CASSLGGGGELFF,TGTGCCAGCAGCTTAGGGGGCGGCGGGGAGCTGTTTTTT